These T cell receptor beta chains were read from a single sample in a study of CD8 T cells in ankylosing spondylitis. Each CDR3 protein is one row after TCRdb ran MiXCR on the 5' RACE reads. The data show about 510,000 distinct CDR3 sequences, over 4% seen once. Sequencing used blood, either unsorted or a sorted T cell fraction (not recorded which). Receptors originate from a male donor with ankylosing spondylitis. Each CDR3 is given with its conserved first and last residue. The D gene is left open where the match is weak. The size entry is marked missing in some rows and otherwise reads once, few, many or a size class.

>TRBV6-6|TRBJ1-4|13|.|many
TGTGCCAGCATCAGGTCAACTAATGAAAAACTGTTTTTT
CASIRSTNEKLFF
>TRBV28|TRBJ1-5|12|.|.
TGTGCCAGCAGAGGCCAAAGTCAGCCCCAGCATTTT
CASRGQSQPQHF
>TRBV7-2|TRBJ2-7|14|.|few
TGTGCCAGCAGCTTCAGGGGAAAGTCCTACGAGCAGTACTTC
CASSFRGKSYEQYF
>TRBV7-6|TRBJ2-3|16|TRBD2|few
TGTGCCAGCAGCTTAGGACTAGCGGGGGGTCAGGATACGCAGTATTTT
CASSLGLAGGQDTQYF
>TRBV4-2|TRBJ2-1|16|.|many
TGTGCCAGCAGCCAAGATAATGGGGCGCGGTACAATGAGCAGTTCTTC
CASSQDNGARYNEQFF
>TRBV10-2|TRBJ2-7|15|TRBD2|few
TGCGCCAGCAGTGAGGGACTAGCGGGAGTCAACGAGCAGTACTTC
CASSEGLAGVNEQYF
>TRBV6-6|TRBJ2-1|14|.|many
TGTGCCAGCAGTCGACCTGAGTCCTACAATGAGCAGTTCTTC
CASSRPESYNEQFF
>TRBV4-3|TRBJ1-3|15|.|.
TGCGCCAGCAGCCAAGATGTAACCTCTGGAAACACCATATATTTT
CASSQDVTSGNTIYF
>TRBV5-1|TRBJ2-2|14|.|many
TGCGCCAGCAGCTTGGAAGCGATCCCCGGGGAGCTGTTTTTT
CASSLEAIPGELFF
>TRBV10-3|TRBJ1-5|14|.|many
TGTGCCATCAGGACAGGTGAAGGCAATCAGCCCCAGCATTTT
CAIRTGEGNQPQHF
>TRBV20-1|TRBJ1-2|12|.|many
TGCAGTGCTCCCGTATGGGACTATGGCTACACCTTC
CSAPVWDYGYTF
>TRBV5-1|TRBJ1-6|14|.|many
TGCGCCAGCAGCATAGACCTTTATAATTCACCCCTCCACTTT
CASSIDLYNSPLHF
>TRBV11-2|TRBJ2-1|20|TRBD2|few
TGTGCCAGCAGCTTAGATGGCGCACTAGCGGGAGACGGTAGAGGCAATGAGCAGTTCTTC
CASSLDGALAGDGRGNEQFF
>TRBV20-1|TRBJ1-2|14|TRBD1|many
TGCAGTGCTAGTTCAAGACAGGGTGGCTATGGCTACACCTTC
CSASSRQGGYGYTF
>TRBV3-1|TRBJ2-7|15|TRBD1|many
TGTGCCAGCAGCCAAGCCCGGGACAGGCCTTACGAGCAGTACTTC
CASSQARDRPYEQYF
>TRBV6-1|TRBJ2-7|13|TRBD2|.
TGTGCCAGCAGGCCCGGGGGGGGGCACGAGCAGTACTTC
CASRPGGGHEQYF
>TRBV6-5|TRBJ2-1|14|TRBD1|many
TGTGCCAGCAGTCTACGGGACAGGGAGTATGAGCAGTTCTTC
CASSLRDREYEQFF
>TRBV4-1|TRBJ1-5|14|.|many
TGCGCCAGCAGCCAAGGGGATAGTAGGGACACCCAGCATTTT
CASSQGDSRDTQHF
>TRBV4-3|TRBJ2-3|15|TRBD1|many
TGCGCCAGCAGCCATGGACAGGGGTTCACAGATACGCAGTATTTT
CASSHGQGFTDTQYF
>TRBV24-1|TRBJ2-7|12|.|many
TGTGCCACCAGTGATTTCAAGGGGACGCAGTACTTC
CATSDFKGTQYF
>TRBV5-1|TRBJ1-1|13|.|many
TGCGCCAGCAGCTTGGAAGGGGCCCCTGAAGCTTTCTTT
CASSLEGAPEAFF
>TRBV7-2|TRBJ1-5|14|.|many
TGTGCCAGCAGCTTCAGGGGCCGAAATCAGCCCCAGCATTTT
CASSFRGRNQPQHF
>TRBV5-1|TRBJ2-3|12|.|many
TGCGCCAGCAGCTTGAGCACGGGTACGCAGTATTTT
CASSLSTGTQYF
>TRBV20-1|TRBJ1-5|15|.|many
TGCAGTGCTAGGGATAAGGCAGGGGCTGGCCAGCCCCAGCATTTT
CSARDKAGAGQPQHF
>TRBV10-3|TRBJ2-1|14|TRBD1|many
TGTGCCTCGGTCCGGGACAGGGGAATCAATGAGCAGTTCTTC
CASVRDRGINEQFF
>TRBV6-5|TRBJ1-4|13|.|many
TGTGCCAGCAGTTACTCCCGGGGTCCAAAACTGTTTTTT
CASSYSRGPKLFF
>TRBV20-1|TRBJ1-4|13|TRBD1|many
TGCAGTGTTGGGACAGTCCTTAATGAAAAACTGTTTTTT
CSVGTVLNEKLFF
>TRBV7-9|TRBJ1-2|16|.|.
TGTGCCAGCAGCTCACAAGGGGCCGGAGCTAACTATGGCTACACCTTC
CASSSQGAGANYGYTF
>TRBV29-1|TRBJ2-1|12|.|many
TGCAGCGTACCCCGGGCGGCGGATGAGCAGTTCTTC
CSVPRAADEQFF
>TRBV5-8|TRBJ2-1|15|TRBD2|few
TGTGCCAGCACTGGTATTCTAGCGGCCTACAATGAGCAGTTCTTC
CASTGILAAYNEQFF
>TRBV4-1|TRBJ2-7|16|TRBD1|.
TGCGCCAGCAGCCAAGGTCTAACGTCAGGGGGTTACGAGCAGTACTTC
CASSQGLTSGGYEQYF
>TRBV19|TRBJ2-5|14|.|.
TGTGCCAGTAGTTCCCCCTCGAAGGGAGAGACCCAGTACTTC
CASSSPSKGETQYF
>TRBV20-1|TRBJ1-1|14|.|many
TGCAGTGCTAGAGCGGGGGTTTTAGACACTGAAGCTTTCTTT
CSARAGVLDTEAFF
>TRBV7-9|TRBJ2-7|11|.|many
TGTGCCAGCAGCCCTCGTGGGGAGCAGTACTTC
CASSPRGEQYF
>TRBV20-1|TRBJ2-3|13|.|many
TGCAGTGCCTCCACTTATAGCACAGATACGCAGTATTTT
CSASTYSTDTQYF
>TRBV4-1|TRBJ2-7|16|.|many
TGCGCCAGCAGCCAAGCCTTGGGAGTGCTACTCTTCGAGCAGTACTTC
CASSQALGVLLFEQYF
>TRBV5-1|TRBJ2-3|18|TRBD2|many
TGCGCCAGCAGCCCGAGGTGGACTAGCGGGAGGGACACAGATACGCAGTATTTT
CASSPRWTSGRDTDTQYF
>TRBV5-1|TRBJ2-1|17|TRBD2|many
TGCGCCAGCAGCGTGGGACTAGCGGGAGGACTATACAATGAGCAGTTCTTC
CASSVGLAGGLYNEQFF
>TRBV21-1|TRBJ2-1|14|.|many
TGTGCCATAAACGAGGGGGTATCCTACAATGAGCAGTTCTTC
CAINEGVSYNEQFF
>TRBV20-1|TRBJ2-1|14|TRBD2|.
TGCAGTGCTAGGGGACTAGCAACCAACAATGAGCAGTTCTTC
CSARGLATNNEQFF
>TRBV7-9|TRBJ1-2|12|.|many
TGTGCCAGCACCCTCTCAGATAGTAGCTACACCTTC
CASTLSDSSYTF
>TRBV24-1|TRBJ1-2|13|.|many
TGTGCCACCAGTGACGACACAGGGCTCGGATACACCTTC
CATSDDTGLGYTF
>TRBV20-1|TRBJ2-7|18|.|few
TGCAGTGCTAGTCTTCCGGGGCACTCGTTCCTCAGCTCCTACGAGCAGTACTTC
CSASLPGHSFLSSYEQYF
>TRBV20-1|TRBJ2-7|14|.|many
TGCAGTGCTAGACCGGGACACTTCTCCTACGAGCAGTACTTC
CSARPGHFSYEQYF
>TRBV12-3/TRBV12-4|TRBJ2-1|15|TRBD2|.
TGTGCCAGCAGTTTGTTGACTAGCCGCTGGGATGAGCAGTTCTTC
CASSLLTSRWDEQFF
>TRBV25-1|TRBJ2-4|16|.|.
TGTGCCAGCAGTGAATCGGGCCCAGTAGCCAAAAACATTCAGTACTTC
CASSESGPVAKNIQYF
>TRBV19|TRBJ2-2|16|.|.
TGTGCCAGTAGTAGATGGGGGGATAGCGACACCGGGGAGCTGTTTTTT
CASSRWGDSDTGELFF
>TRBV15|TRBJ2-7|16|.|.
TGTGCCACCAGCAGAGCATTGGCGGGCTCCTCCTACGAGCAGTACTTC
CATSRALAGSSYEQYF
>TRBV20-1|TRBJ2-7|13|.|many
TGCAGTGCTAGAGGTAGCACCGCCTACGAGCAGTACTTC
CSARGSTAYEQYF
>TRBV11-2|TRBJ2-4|18|TRBD2|many
TGTGCCAGCAGTTTCTTTCACGGACTAGCGGGAGAGGGAGACATTCAGTACTTC
CASSFFHGLAGEGDIQYF
>TRBV12-3/TRBV12-4|TRBJ2-4|18|TRBD1|.
TGTGCCAGCAGTCTACCGGGACAGGGAAGACGCGGCAAAAACATTCAGTACTTC
CASSLPGQGRRGKNIQYF
>TRBV4-3|TRBJ1-1|14|.|many
TGCGCCAGCAGCCAAGAAAGGGCAGAAATGGAAGCTTTCTTT
CASSQERAEMEAFF
>TRBV4-1|TRBJ2-5|16|TRBD1|many
TGCGCCAGCAGCCCGCTTCGGGACAGACCCGAAGAGACCCAGTACTTC
CASSPLRDRPEETQYF